The 30 T cell receptor beta chains below were found in one sample sequenced in a study of blood T cell repertoires in COVID-19. Assay used: immunoSEQ multiplex PCR; TCRdb lists only in-frame clones, some missing. The profile covers some 200,000 clones, with just under 85% appearing a single time and approximately 1.3% taken by the ten largest. The sequencing sample was made of PBMCs or T cells enriched from blood (not recorded which). These receptors were collected from a woman aged 40 to 49 with acute COVID-19.

The CDR3 DNA follows: TGCGCCAGCAGCCAAGATCCAGCTAACTATGGCTACACCTTC. It translates to CASSQDPANYGYTF. The V call is TRBV4-1, the J call TRBJ1-2; no definite D call. The germline V gene has CDR1 MGHRA and CDR2 YSYEKL. The CDR3 totals 14 residues. V was cut by 0 bases and J by 0 bases, with 5 bases left in between.

This clone was observed a single time. V and J are TRBV10-2 and TRBJ2-1; tentatively, D is TRBD1 (5 bases). The CDR3 loop spans 15 amino acids. Trimming removed 3 bases from V and 0 bases from J, with 9 bases in between. Germline CDR1 reads WSHSY; CDR2 reads SAAADI. The CDR3 here is CASSDRARSYNEQFF. As DNA, the CDR3 is TGCGCCAGCAGTGACAGGGCGCGCTCCTACAATGAGCAGTTCTTC.

This clone was seen a handful of times. The chain couples TRBV4-3 to TRBJ2-2; D gene uncertain. V was cut by 0 bases and J by 1 base, with 6 bases left in between. This CDR3 comprises 15 residues. Per germline, CDR1 LGHNA and CDR2 YSLEER. The CDR3 here is CASSQDYGNTGELFF. The CDR3 nucleotides read TGCGCCAGCAGCCAAGATTACGGGAACACCGGGGAGCTGTTTTTT.

The CDR3 bases are TGTGCCAGCAGGACCTCAGGGAAAGGGAACTACGAGCAGTACTTC. Translation: CASRTSGKGNYEQYF. J is TRBJ2-7 and V is TRBV27; a possible D gene is TRBD1 (5 bases). There are 15 residues in the CDR3. Trimming pared 6 bases from V and 3 bases from J, leaving 18 bases between. Germline V lookup: CDR1 MNHEY, CDR2 SMNVEV (reference sequence).

The rearrangement joins TRBV27 to TRBJ1-6; TRBD1 agrees at 7 bases. The germline gives CDR1 MNHEY, CDR2 SMNVEV (reference sequence). The CDR3 is made up of 14 amino acids. V dropped 3 bases and J dropped 10; count of bases not matched to a gene: 6. In DNA form, the CDR3 reads TGTGCCAGCAGTTTTCAGGGGGTAAGGTCACCCCTCCACTTT. This sequence encodes CASSFQGVRSPLHF.

The chain joins TRBV6-1 to TRBJ1-1; no clear D gene. The CDR3 is 13 amino acids. Germline V CDR1 and CDR2: MNHNS, SASEGT. V shed 3 bases and J shed 0 bases, with 5 bases lying between them. Written as DNA, the CDR3 is TGTGCCAGCAGTGACAAAATGAACACTGAAGCTTTCTTT. Amino acids: CASSDKMNTEAFF.

The V and J genes are TRBV3-1 (or the pseudogene TRBV3-2) and TRBJ1-4; D unclear. This CDR3 comprises 14 residues. Germline CDR1 and CDR2: LGHDT and YNNKEL (reference sequence). V was trimmed by 4 bases and J by 3 bases, leaving 9 bases between them. The CDR3 spells CASSPWTANEKLFF. CDR3 nucleotide sequence: TGTGCCAGCAGCCCCTGGACTGCTAATGAAAAACTGTTTTTT.

This clone was seen many times. The chain combines TRBV3-1 (or the pseudogene TRBV3-2) with TRBJ2-1, with D possibly being TRBD2 (6 bases). CDR1 and CDR2 (germline): LGHDT, YNNKEL (reference sequence). Trimming cost V 0 bases and J 7 bases, with 7 bases left between them. The CDR3 covers 13 residues. The CDR3 coding sequence is TGTGCCAGCAGCCAAGATCTAGCGAATGAGCAGTTCTTC. Translation gives CASSQDLANEQFF.

This clone was found once. V and J are TRBV19 and TRBJ1-6, with 7 bases fitting TRBD1. Germline assignment: CDR1 LNHDA and CDR2 SQIVND (reference sequence). CDR3 size: 14 residues. V lost 7 bases to trimming and J lost 8 bases; unmatched junction nucleotides: 8. The CDR3 loop is CASTPTGDYSPLHF. CDR3 nucleotides: TGTGCCAGTACTCCAACAGGGGACTATTCACCCCTCCACTTT. Supplemented by reference TRBV19 and TRBJ1-6, the full variable domain reads DGGITQSPKYLFRKEGQNVTLSCEQNLNHDAMYWYRQDPGQGLRLIYYSQIVNDFQKGDIAEGYSVSREKKESFPLTVTSAQKNPTAFYLCASTPTGDYSPLHFGNGTRLTVT.

The CDR3 region is CASSGAGRSYEQYF. CDR3 DNA sequence: TGTGCCAGCAGTGGGGCGGGGCGCTCCTACGAGCAGTACTTC. The chain combines TRBV27 with TRBJ2-7; D is perhaps TRBD2 (6 bases). The germline V gene has CDR1 MNHEY and CDR2 SMNVEV (reference sequence). V dropped 5 bases and J dropped 0 bases, with 11 bases sitting between them. The CDR3 extends over 14 amino acids.

The V gene is TRBV6-5, the J gene TRBJ1-1, with 10 bases identical to TRBD1. The CDR3 has 14 residues. Germline CDR1 is MNHEY and CDR2 is SVGAGI. V shed 5 bases, J shed 1 base, and the junction held 1 base outside the gene matches. For the CDR3, the DNA is TGTGCCAGCAGTAGGACAGGGGGGAACACTGAAGCTTTCTTT. Residues: CASSRTGGNTEAFF.

This sequence joins TRBV28 and TRBJ1-2, with TRBD1 matching 8 bases. Germline assignment: CDR1 MDHEN and CDR2 SYDVKM. The CDR3 sequence is 17 residues long. V dropped 5 bases and J dropped 0; count of bases not matched to a gene: 11. CDR3 region: CASSAPSGQGSNYGYTF. The CDR3 region has the DNA TGTGCCAGCAGTGCCCCATCCGGACAGGGATCTAACTATGGCTACACCTTC.

The CDR3 DNA sequence: TGCAGCGTTGAACTAGGGTTTTCGTCCCTGAGACAGCAAGAGACCCAGTACTTC. Translating gives CSVELGFSSLRQQETQYF. The chain combines TRBV29-1 with TRBJ2-5; possible D gene TRBD1, 5 bases. The germline V gene has CDR1 SQVTM and CDR2 ANQGSEA. This CDR3 spans 18 amino acids. V was trimmed by 2 bases and J by 2 bases, leaving 24 bases between them.

This clone was picked up a small number of times. This chain uses TRBV30 with TRBJ1-2; the match to TRBD1 covers 11 bases. CDR3 length equals 17 residues. The ends lost 4 bases at V and 1 base at J; junction bases unmatched: 11. The germline CDR1 and CDR2 sequences are GTSNPN and SVGIG (reference sequence). The DNA for the CDR3 is TGTGCCTGGACTTTAGCCGGGACAGGGGGAATTAACTATGGCTACACCTTC. Translation: CAWTLAGTGGINYGYTF.

The chain carries TRBV6-4 and TRBJ2-3, with 8 bases that match TRBD1. J was trimmed by 3 bases and V by 4 bases; bases with no gene match: 9. CDR1 is MRHNA and CDR2 is SNTAGT in the germline V gene. This CDR3 region has 16 residues. CDR3 coding DNA: TGTGCCAGCAGTGCCCACAGGGGGTCAGGGACAGATACGCAGTATTTT. Translating it yields CASSAHRGSGTDTQYF.

V usage is TRBV28 and J usage is TRBJ2-3; 8 nucleotides match TRBD2. Germline loops: CDR1 MDHEN, CDR2 SYDVKM. The J segment lost 5 bases and the V segment lost 5 bases, leaving 12 bases of the junction unmatched. CDR3 length equals 16 residues. This CDR3 is CASSPLVGRGEDTQYF. The CDR3 nucleotides read TGTGCCAGCAGTCCCTTGGTCGGGCGGGGGGAAGATACGCAGTATTTT.

The chain couples TRBV9 to TRBJ1-1, with D maybe TRBD1 (5 bases). CDR1 and CDR2 (germline): SGDLS, YYNGEE. V dropped 3 bases and J dropped 5 bases, with 14 bases sitting between them. The CDR3 length is 14 residues. The CDR3 DNA sequence: TGTGCCAGCAGCGGTAGCGGGGGAGGGACTGAAGCTTTCTTT. Protein: CASSGSGGGTEAFF.

This chain links TRBV27 with TRBJ1-1; no firm D call. CDR1 and CDR2 (germline): MNHEY, SMNVEV (reference sequence). The CDR3 has 13 residues. V was clipped by 2 bases and J by 8 bases, with 12 bases between them. The CDR3 DNA reads TGTGCCAGCAGTTTAATGGTTACAGACGAAGCTTTCTTT. It encodes CASSLMVTDEAFF.

The chain joins TRBV14 to TRBJ2-7, with 7 bases matching TRBD1. The length of the CDR3 is 14 residues. The trim removed 9 bases at V and 2 bases at J, leaving 10 bases unmatched. Germline CDR1 SGHDN, CDR2 FVKESK. CDR3 in DNA: TGTGCCAGTAGGGACAGCCTACCACCCTACGAGCAGTACTTC. Translation: CASRDSLPPYEQYF.

The chain uses TRBV11-2 and TRBJ2-5; tentative D call: TRBD1 (6 bases). CDR3 length: 16 amino acids. V dropped 5 bases and J dropped 1 base, with 17 bases sitting between them. CDR1 is SGHAT, CDR2 FQNNGV, per germline. The CDR3 DNA is TGTGCCAGCAGCCCATTGGGACAACTATTCCAAGAGACCCAGTACTTC. Its translation: CASSPLGQLFQETQYF.

This sequence joins TRBV5-1 and TRBJ2-1; tentative D call: TRBD2 (5 bases). The germline V gene encodes CDR1 SGHRS and CDR2 YFSETQ. CDR3 length: 14 amino acids. With 9 bases removed from V and 0 bases from J, the gap between germline ends came to 13 bases. This CDR3 reads CATRVGNSYNEQFF. The CDR3 DNA reads TGCGCCACCCGCGTCGGGAACTCCTACAATGAGCAGTTCTTC. Looking up the rest from reference TRBV5-1 and TRBJ2-1 gives the full variable domain: KAGVTQTPRYLIKTRGQQVTLSCSPISGHRSVSWYQQTPGQGLQFLFEYFSETQRNKGNFPGRFSGRQFSNSRSEMNVSTLELGDSALYLCATRVGNSYNEQFFGPGTRLTVL.

This clone was found once. V and J are TRBV27 and TRBJ2-7, with TRBD2 identical over 14 bases. The V segment lost 2 bases and the J segment 5 bases; nucleotides outside the gene matches: 8. Germline CDR1 and CDR2: MNHEY and SMNVEV (reference sequence). The CDR3 has 17 amino acids. CDR3 in amino acids: CASSLTGTSGSINEQYF. The CDR3 nucleotides read TGTGCCAGCAGTTTAACCGGGACTAGCGGGAGTATCAACGAGCAGTACTTC.

This sequence joins TRBV2 and TRBJ2-3; 9 bases are a match to TRBD2. The length of the CDR3 is 14 residues. Germline CDR1 is SNHLY and CDR2 is FYNNEI. Trimming removed 11 bases from V and 4 bases from J; junction bases left unmatched: 10. The CDR3: CASSRAGGSDTQYF. In DNA form, the CDR3 reads TGTGCCTCCAGCAGAGCGGGGGGCTCAGATACGCAGTATTTT.

V is TRBV2 and J is TRBJ2-2; the D gene is possibly TRBD2 (6 bases). Germline V lookup: CDR1 SNHLY, CDR2 FYNNEI. V was cut by 8 bases and J by 3 bases, with 13 bases left in between. This CDR3 region has 14 residues. The CDR3 coding sequence is TGTGCCAGCCAAAAAGAGCGGGACACCGGGGAGCTGTTTTTT. As protein: CASQKERDTGELFF.

The genes are TRBV11-2 and TRBJ1-1; the D gene is possibly TRBD1 (6 bases). Trimming removed 5 bases from V and 7 bases from J, with 23 bases in between. Germline CDR1 reads SGHAT; CDR2 reads FQNNGV. This CDR3 region has 16 residues. The CDR3, as DNA: TGTGCCAGCAGCCCTAGCATGGGGGGGGCTATGGTTGAAGCTTTCTTT. Residues: CASSPSMGGAMVEAFF.

The chain links TRBV9 to TRBJ2-3, with a possible D match to TRBD1 (6 bases). Germline CDR1 reads SGDLS; CDR2 reads YYNGEE. V was pared by 0 bases and J by 5 bases, with 16 bases between. The CDR3 covers 16 residues. CDR3 protein: CASSVEEQGRRDTQYF. The CDR3 nucleotides are TGTGCCAGCAGCGTAGAAGAACAGGGTAGGCGAGATACGCAGTATTTT.

Of note for this clone: Other DNA sequences in this sample translate to the same CDR3. The chain joins TRBV5-1 to TRBJ2-7; maybe TRBD2 (6 bases). The CDR3 totals 15 residues. V was cut by 0 bases and J by 0 bases, with 10 bases left in between. The germline gives CDR1 SGHRS, CDR2 YFSETQ. Written as DNA, the CDR3 is TGCGCCAGCAGCTTGGTGGGGACTGGCTCCTACGAGCAGTACTTC. This codes for CASSLVGTGSYEQYF.

This clone was recorded a few times. The chain joins TRBV11-2 to TRBJ2-7; 7 positions agree with TRBD2. The junction had 3 bases not matched to a gene; V was cut back by 4 bases and J by 6 bases. In germline, CDR1 is SGHAT, CDR2 FQNNGV. The CDR3 has 12 amino acids. The CDR3: CASSWEGGEQYF. CDR3 sequence (DNA): TGTGCCAGCAGCTGGGAGGGAGGCGAGCAGTACTTC.

The V gene is TRBV7-9, the J gene TRBJ1-3; TRBD1 might be the D (6 bases). Germline V CDR1 and CDR2: SEHNR, FQNEAQ (reference sequence). The CDR3 runs 17 residues. V was pared by 0 bases and J by 0 bases, with 12 bases between. The CDR3 loop is CASSLAGGTSSGNTIYF. CDR3 DNA sequence: TGTGCCAGCAGCTTAGCAGGGGGGACTAGCTCTGGAAACACCATATATTTT.

The chain recombines TRBV5-6 with TRBJ2-5; perhaps TRBD1 as D (5 bases). The V gene lost 4 bases and the J gene lost 5 bases, with 15 bases spanning the gap. CDR3 length equals 14 residues. Germline values: CDR1 SGHDT, CDR2 YYEEEE. The CDR3: CASSRPGPRETQYF. The CDR3 DNA follows: TGTGCCAGCAGCCGTCCAGGGCCACGGGAGACCCAGTACTTC.